This is a list of T cell receptor beta chains from one sample in a study of blood T cells in healthy people across ages. TCRdb processed the 5' RACE reads anew with MiXCR; each CDR3 protein has one entry. The table shows 1.5 million to 2 million distinct CDR3 sequences, with 28% occurring only once. Sequencing input: blood. These receptors all come from a woman in her 30s in good health. The CDR3 runs from the conserved cysteine through the conserved F or W. Fields, in order: J gene, D gene, clone size, V gene, CDR3 DNA, CDR3 protein. The D gene is left open where the match is weak. Size is stated for part of the rows, as once, few or many counts, or as a class when the clone is expanded.

>TRBJ1-1|TRBD1|-|TRBV5-4
TGTGCCAGCAGCTTGGGGGACAGGCCGGGCAACACTGAAGCTTTCTTT
CASSLGDRPGNTEAFF
>TRBJ1-2|-|-|TRBV15
TGTGCCACCAGCCTAGGAATCCTTAACTATGGCTACACCTTC
CATSLGILNYGYTF
>TRBJ2-1|TRBD1|few|TRBV6-6
TGTGCCAGCAGTTATGACAGGGAAGAGACCCAGTTCTTC
CASSYDREETQFF
>TRBJ2-5|TRBD2|-|TRBV11-2
TGTGCCACCGCTGGCGGGGGAGGTGAGACCCAGTACTTC
CATAGGGGETQYF
>TRBJ2-7|TRBD2|many|TRBV7-2
TGTGCCAGCAGCTACCCGACTAGCGGATCCTACGAGCAGTACTTC
CASSYPTSGSYEQYF
>TRBJ1-5|-|few|TRBV27
TGTGCCAGCATACCAACCGGGACGTCGCGCAATCAGCCCCAGCATTTT
CASIPTGTSRNQPQHF
>TRBJ1-4|-|few|TRBV7-9
TGTGCCAGTCTCAAGGGTGCTAATGAAAAACTGTTTTTT
CASLKGANEKLFF
>TRBJ1-2|-|-|TRBV5-6
TGTGCCAGCAACTTGATCAGTCCACAGGCCTATGGCTACACCTTC
CASNLISPQAYGYTF
>TRBJ1-5|-|few|TRBV4-1
TGCGCCAGCAGCCAAGGCCTCCAGGGCTATCAGCCCCAGCATTTT
CASSQGLQGYQPQHF
>TRBJ2-1|TRBD2|many|TRBV20-1
TGCAGTGCCCAAGGGCGGGAGAGCTCCTACAATGAGCAGTTCTTC
CSAQGRESSYNEQFF
>TRBJ1-4|-|few|TRBV7-2
TGTGCCGGCAGTATCCTAGGGGGAAGGGATGAAAAACTGTTTTTT
CAGSILGGRDEKLFF
>TRBJ1-2|-|few|TRBV5-5
TGTGCCAGCAGCTTGAGGCTTAGGGACGGTGGCTACACCTTC
CASSLRLRDGGYTF
>TRBJ1-2|-|few|TRBV29-1
TGCAGCGTTGAAATAAGGTCGCGGCAGAGCTATGGCTACACCTTC
CSVEIRSRQSYGYTF
>TRBJ2-1|-|few|TRBV12-3/TRBV12-4
TGTGCCAGCAGTCCGATGGCGGGGAGCAACAATGAGCAGTTCTTC
CASSPMAGSNNEQFF
>TRBJ1-2|-|-|TRBV7-2
TGTGCCAGCAGCGTCCGGGACGGAGATAACTATGGCTACACCTTC
CASSVRDGDNYGYTF
>TRBJ2-7|-|few|TRBV9
TGTGCCAGCAGCACGCGGGACGGTCTCTCCTACGAGCAGTACTTC
CASSTRDGLSYEQYF
>TRBJ2-7|-|few|TRBV4-1
TGCGCCAGCAGCCAAGAGTGGGGCACTGCCTACGAGCAGTACTTC
CASSQEWGTAYEQYF
>TRBJ1-4|TRBD1|-|TRBV4-1
TGCGCCAGCAGCTCGCCCCCGGGACAGTTTGGGGTGGGTGAAAAACTGTTTTTT
CASSSPPGQFGVGEKLFF
>TRBJ2-7|TRBD2|many|TRBV20-1
TGCAGTGCTAGAGTCCCTAGCGGGAGGTACGAGCAGTACTTC
CSARVPSGRYEQYF
>TRBJ2-3|-|-|TRBV5-1
TGCGCCAGCAGCCCCGACCCCCACACAGATACGCAGTATTTT
CASSPDPHTDTQYF
>TRBJ2-5|-|-|TRBV28
TGTGCCAGCGGTGCCTTGGATACTCGTTGGGAGACCCAGTACTTC
CASGALDTRWETQYF
>TRBJ2-1|-|-|TRBV7-9
TGTGCCAGCAGCCTCCGGGGCAGCGCTTACAATGAGCAGTTCTTC
CASSLRGSAYNEQFF
>TRBJ2-1|-|-|TRBV4-1
TGCGCCAGCAGCCAAGCCGGGAGTACTTTGGCGCCGTTCTTC
CASSQAGSTLAPFF
>TRBJ1-2|TRBD1|few|TRBV28
TGTGCCAGCAGTACACCCGGGACAGGGGGCTCCCAACTATTTAGCTACACCTTC
CASSTPGTGGSQLFSYTF
>TRBJ2-4|TRBD2|-|TRBV20-1
TGCAGTGGGGGCCGGGAAAATTCCGGGGGGAACATTCAGTACTTC
CSGGRENSGGNIQYF
>TRBJ1-5|-|-|TRBV7-2
TGTGCCAGCAGCTTAGGGTGGGGAGGCAATCAGCCCCAGCATTTT
CASSLGWGGNQPQHF
>TRBJ1-6|-|few|TRBV25-1
TGTGCCAGCAGTGAATCGAAGGGACTTTTTAATTCACCCCTCCACTTT
CASSESKGLFNSPLHF
>TRBJ2-5|TRBD2|many|TRBV6-5
TGTGCCAGCAGTCGGGGGGGGACGGAAGAGACCCAGTACTTC
CASSRGGTEETQYF
>TRBJ2-1|-|once|TRBV7-8
TGTGCCAGCAGCCTACAGACTAGTCGGGTCTACAATGAGCAGTTCTTC
CASSLQTSRVYNEQFF
>TRBJ2-1|-|few|TRBV5-1
TGCGCCAGCAGCTTGGTTGGGAGTGCCTACAATGAGCAGTTCTTC
CASSLVGSAYNEQFF
>TRBJ1-1|-|many|TRBV6-6
TGTGCCAGCAGTTACAGGGTTGACACTGAAGCTTTCTTT
CASSYRVDTEAFF
>TRBJ2-5|TRBD2|-|TRBV7-7
TGTGCCAGCAGCTTAGCCCCGGGGCGGGAGGGCCCGAAGACCCAGTACTTC
CASSLAPGREGPKTQYF
>TRBJ2-7|-|few|TRBV6-1
TGTGCCAGCTCACATTTGTCGGCCTACGAGCAGTACTTC
CASSHLSAYEQYF
>TRBJ2-1|-|few|TRBV5-1
TGCGCCAGCGGGGTTGTGGGTCCCTCCTACAATGAGCAGTTCTTC
CASGVVGPSYNEQFF
>TRBJ2-3|-|few|TRBV2
TGTGCCAGCAGTGAAGAACAGGGGAGGGCAGATACGCAGTATTTT
CASSEEQGRADTQYF
>TRBJ1-5|TRBD1|-|TRBV12-3/TRBV12-4
TGTGCCAGCAGTCCGACAGGGTCCGGCCAGCCCCAGCATTTT
CASSPTGSGQPQHF
>TRBJ1-1|TRBD1|-|TRBV9
TGTGCCAGCAGCGTTAGAGGGGGCGCGGACACTGAAGCTTTCTTT
CASSVRGGADTEAFF
>TRBJ2-7|-|-|TRBV13
TGTGCCAGCAGCCCATCGGACAGTAAGTGGGTGCAGTACTTC
CASSPSDSKWVQYF
>TRBJ2-7|-|many|TRBV12-3/TRBV12-4
TGTGCCAGCAGGCGGACTATGTACGAGCAGTACTTC
CASRRTMYEQYF
>TRBJ2-7|-|many|TRBV12-3/TRBV12-4
TGTGCCAGCAGTGCCCAGTACGAGCAGTACTTC
CASSAQYEQYF
>TRBJ2-1|TRBD2|few|TRBV29-1
TGCAGCGTTGAAGGGGATGGCGGGGGCTCCTACAATGAGCAGTTCTTC
CSVEGDGGGSYNEQFF
>TRBJ2-5|TRBD2|many|TRBV6-5
TGCGCCAGCAGCCCCGGACTAGCGGGCGACCAAGAGACCCAGTACTTC
CASSPGLAGDQETQYF
>TRBJ1-2|-|-|TRBV27
TGTGCCAGCGGATCGGGGGTTTTAAGTACGGACTACACCTTC
CASGSGVLSTDYTF
>TRBJ1-2|-|-|TRBV7-9
TGTGCCAGCAGCTTAGCAGGAATCGGTTATGGCTACACCTTC
CASSLAGIGYGYTF
>TRBJ2-4|TRBD2|-|TRBV14
TGTGCCAGCAGCCAATTGGGGAGGGAGCGGGCCAAAAACATTCAGTACTTC
CASSQLGRERAKNIQYF
>TRBJ1-2|-|-|TRBV29-1
TGCAGCGTTGGGCAGGGTGGCTCTGGGGGCTACACCTTC
CSVGQGGSGGYTF